This TCR beta chain came from a study of T cells in Graves' hyperthyroidism and ophthalmopathy. It was RNA transcripts that yielded the amplified TCR beta CDR3 regions. Carried out on the TCR CDR3, a first-round RT-PCR used the HTBI primer set. TCRdb re-analysed the multiplex PCR reads in MiXCR, keeping a single row per CDR3 protein. Of under 450,000 distinct CDR3 sequences listed, approximately 14% are singletons. This clonotype was counted between two and nine times. Germline lookup yields CDR1 SGHVS and CDR2 FNYEAQ. Losses at the gene ends were 3 bases for V and 6 bases for J; bases not matched to a gene: 3. CDR3 size: 14 residues.

Sequenced input: blood. This receptor was obtained from a woman between 18 and 29 years old with Graves' hyperthyroidism. The rearrangement links TRBV7-6 to TRBJ2-1; 9 bases match TRBD1. The CDR3 bases are TGTGCCAGCAGCTTTCTGACAGGGGGCAATGAGCAGTTCTTC. Its translation is CASSFLTGGNEQFF.